The clone carrying this T cell receptor (beta chain) was recorded a few times. As yet, its antigen is unknown. TCRdb reanalysed the reads using MiXCR and keeps one entry per CDR3 protein. There are a few hundred thousand distinct CDR3 sequences in the sample; just under 35% occur only once, and about 13% lies in the top ten. The sample is drawn from a study of T cell repertoires in cytomegalovirus infection. In the study overall: Indicated by public TCR beta signatures were CMV infection and matching HLA type. Study-wide results and caveats: Accumulated public TCR beta family frequency recognized individuals carrying CMV together with the relevant HLA. CMV-specific TCR beta clonotypes restricted by HLA-C dominated the ex vivo response.

The source is a human donor in good health (CMV status not recorded). Some clones in this sample may be carry-over from other donors' samples. Specimen: cultured PBMCs, collected from culture after CMV antigen stimulation.

The CDR3 spells CASRQGAGEAFF. CDR3 in DNA: TGTGCCAGCAGACAGGGGGCCGGCGAAGCTTTCTTT. The genes are TRBV7-8 and TRBJ1-1; 9 bases are shared with TRBD1. Per the germline V gene, CDR1 is SGHVS and CDR2 is FQNEAQ. CDR3 size: 12 residues. V trimming: 6 bases; J trimming: 8 bases; junction bases outside the gene matches: 4.